The 14 T cell receptor beta chains below come from one sample, sequenced in a study of cytomegalovirus exposure and HLA in healthy donors. Sequencing used immunoSEQ multiplex PCR; TCRdb keeps in-frame clones, though not all of them. The table has about 110,000 clones, about 94% seen once. Sequencing was carried out using PBMCs. The receptors originated from a woman younger than 35 in good health and CMV-seronegative.

V is TRBV4-2 and J is TRBJ1-4; D gene uncertain. V lost 1 base to trimming and J lost 4 bases, with 16 bases between them. The CDR3 totals 17 residues. From germline, CDR1 is LGHNA and CDR2 YNFKEQ. Here the CDR3 DNA reads TGTGCCAGCAGCCAAGCAGCCCTTCCCGAGGGTAATGAAAAACTGTTTTTT. This encodes CASSQAALPEGNEKLFF.

The chain uses TRBV2 and TRBJ1-1; tentative D call: TRBD1 (6 bases). Germline loops: CDR1 SNHLY, CDR2 FYNNEI. The CDR3 loop spans 18 amino acids. V was cut by 4 bases and J by 2 bases, with 23 bases left in between. Here the CDR3 reads CASSAIPWKQGGNTEAFF. The CDR3 DNA reads as TGTGCCAGCAGTGCGATTCCCTGGAAACAGGGTGGAAACACTGAAGCTTTCTTT.

The chain is built from TRBV4-1 and TRBJ2-7; D might be TRBD2 (6 bases). This CDR3 comprises 14 residues. The V gene lost 4 bases and the J gene lost 6 bases, with 16 bases spanning the gap. CDR1 is MGHRA and CDR2 is YSYEKL in the germline V gene. The CDR3 sequence: CASSRPGTESEQYF. Written as DNA, the CDR3 is TGCGCCAGCAGCCGCCCGGGGACTGAGAGCGAGCAGTACTTC.

The gene calls are TRBV28 and TRBJ1-5; 8 bases line up with TRBD1. Germline V lookup: CDR1 MDHEN, CDR2 SYDVKM. The V gene end was trimmed by 5 bases and the J gene end by 0 bases; junction bases not matched to a gene: 12. The CDR3 totals 18 residues. CDR3 sequence (DNA): TGTGCCAGCAGTCTCCGGGACAGGACATTTTATAGCAATCAGCCCCAGCATTTT. This translates into CASSLRDRTFYSNQPQHF.

V gene TRBV7-9 combines with J gene TRBJ1-6, with 9 positions matching TRBD1. Germline V gene data show CDR1 as SEHNR and CDR2 as FQNEAQ (reference sequence). J was trimmed by 7 bases and V by 1 base; bases with no gene match: 5. This CDR3 spans 16 amino acids. CDR3 sequence: CASSLDTGGLNSPLHF. The CDR3 region has the DNA TGTGCCAGCAGCTTAGATACAGGGGGCCTCAATTCACCCCTCCACTTT.

The chain combines TRBV27 with TRBJ2-5; 7 bases map to TRBD1. CDR3 length: 15 amino acids. The trim removed 6 bases at V and 1 base at J, leaving 8 bases unmatched. Germline V gene sequence: CDR1 MNHEY, CDR2 SMNVEV (reference sequence). CDR3 loop: CASRKQGIFQETQYF. In nucleotides, the CDR3 is TGTGCCAGCAGGAAACAGGGGATATTCCAAGAGACCCAGTACTTC.

The V and J genes are TRBV5-4 and TRBJ2-7, with 7 bases aligning to TRBD2. CDR1 is SGHNT, CDR2 YYREEE, per germline (reference sequence). Trimming removed 0 bases from V and 6 bases from J; junction bases left unmatched: 12. The CDR3 loop spans 16 amino acids. The CDR3 DNA reads TGTGCCAGCAGCTTGGGACCAGCGGGGATGGGGGGCGAGCAGTACTTC. This encodes CASSLGPAGMGGEQYF.

The V and J genes are TRBV19 and TRBJ1-5, with D uncertain. The CDR3 contains 16 residues. V lost 7 bases, J lost 0 bases, and 16 bases lay in between. CDR1 LNHDA and CDR2 SQIVND come from the germline V gene (reference sequence). As DNA, the CDR3 is TGTGCCAGTACCATGTGGGCAGGTAATAGCAATCAGCCCCAGCATTTT. It is translated as CASTMWAGNSNQPQHF.

The V and J genes are TRBV9 and TRBJ1-2; D is perhaps TRBD1 (5 bases). V shed 3 bases and J shed 4 bases, with 19 bases lying between them. The CDR3 length is 16 residues. CDR1 and CDR2 (germline): SGDLS, YYNGEE. CDR3 DNA sequence: TGTGCCAGCAGCGGTAGCCCCCCCAGGGAACCCTATGGCTACACCTTC. Translating gives CASSGSPPREPYGYTF.

This clone was observed a single time. The CDR3 spells CASGRQGQGVLHEQYF. The CDR3 DNA sequence: TGTGCCAGCGGTCGGCAGGGACAGGGGGTGTTGCACGAGCAGTACTTC. This rearrangement joins TRBV28 to TRBJ2-7; the match to TRBD1 covers 11 bases. The germline V gene has CDR1 MDHEN and CDR2 SYDVKM. This CDR3 has 16 residues. V gave up 8 bases and J gave up 5 bases; unmatched junction bases: 14.

This chain uses TRBV21-1 with TRBJ1-1. TRBV21-1 is given as a pseudogene. This CDR3 contains 14 residues. DNA for the CDR3: TGTGCCAGCAGCAACCAGCGAGGGGAGGCTGAAGCTTTCTTT. Residues: CASSNQRGEAEAFF.

The V and J genes are TRBV6-1 and TRBJ1-6, with 8 nucleotides matching TRBD1. Looked up from germline, CDR1 is MNHNS and CDR2 is SASEGT. This CDR3 spans 14 amino acids. With V trimmed by 4 bases and J by 7 bases, 3 bases remained unmatched. The CDR3, as DNA: TGTGCCAGCAGTGCGGACAGGGCGAATTCACCCCTCCACTTT. The encoded protein is CASSADRANSPLHF.

CDR3 amino acids: CACGQGSYTGELFF. The CDR3 nucleotides read TGTGCCTGCGGACAGGGCTCTTACACCGGGGAGCTGTTTTTT. The chain links TRBV6-6 to TRBJ2-2, with 8 bases aligning to TRBD1. CDR3 length: 14 amino acids. V shed 11 bases and J 3 bases; nucleotides not matched to a gene: 8. The germline V gene encodes CDR1 MNHNY and CDR2 SVGAGI (reference sequence).

This clone was seen a handful of times. The CDR3 DNA reads TGTGCCAGCAGCTCGGGGGTTTGGTCACCCCTCCACTTT. This gives the protein CASSSGVWSPLHF. This sequence joins TRBV5-6 and TRBJ1-6, with D possibly TRBD1 on 5 matching bases. The germline gives CDR1 SGHDT, CDR2 YYEEEE. V was shortened by 3 bases and J by 10 bases, with 11 bases between the two germline ends. There are 13 residues in the CDR3.